This TCR beta chain originates from a study of cytomegalovirus exposure and HLA in healthy donors. Across the whole study: Falling in the Caucasian-associated ancestry cluster were about 83% of around 370 genotyped donors.

This clone showed up just once. Germline V lookup: CDR1 SGHRS, CDR2 YFSETQ. The CDR3 spans 15 residues. The V segment lost 5 bases and the J segment 6 bases; nucleotides outside the gene matches: 7. A multiplex PCR was run with 60 Vbeta primers and 13 Jbeta primers. Some clones are missing from TCRdb's copy, which holds only in-frame ones; the method was immunoSEQ multiplex PCR. This table has approximately 120,000 clones, about 81% appearing once. V usage is TRBV5-1 and J usage is TRBJ2-1; TRBD2 agrees at 11 bases. The specimen was PBMCs. This clonotype was sampled from a woman between 25 and 40 years old in good health and CMV-seronegative. The CDR3 spells CASRPSGGISNEQFF. The CDR3 bases are TGCGCCAGCAGGCCTAGCGGGGGGATTTCCAATGAGCAGTTCTTC.